The 17 T cell receptor beta chains listed next were all sequenced from one sample in a study of blood T cell repertoires in COVID-19. Repertoires were generated with immunoSEQ multiplex PCR, while TCRdb's copy carries only in-frame clones and drops some. This sample has about 310,000 clones, with roughly 90% found just once. Material for sequencing was peripheral blood. Receptor source: a woman aged 25 to 39 with COVID-19, enrolled during active disease.

The rearrangement uses TRBV27 and TRBJ2-2, with 11 positions matching TRBD1. Trimming took 4 bases from V and 8 from J; bases not matched to a gene: 3. This CDR3 spans 14 amino acids. Per germline, CDR1 MNHEY and CDR2 SMNVEV (reference sequence). Here the CDR3 DNA reads TGTGCCAGCAGTTGGGACAGGGGGGCTGGGGAGCTGTTTTTT. This codes for CASSWDRGAGELFF.

The chain couples TRBV14 to TRBJ2-5; D may be TRBD2 (6 bases). The V end was cut by 3 bases, the J end by 1 base, with 12 bases between. Per germline, CDR1 SGHDN and CDR2 FVKESK. CDR3 length: 15 residues. The CDR3 region is CASSQGGIPQETQYF. The CDR3 coding sequence is TGTGCCAGCAGCCAGGGCGGGATACCCCAAGAGACCCAGTACTTC.

On this clone: The same CDR3 is also encoded by other DNA sequences in this sample. V gene TRBV6-4 combines with J gene TRBJ1-1, with D uncertain. This CDR3 region has 14 residues. V lost 4 bases and J lost 1, with 10 bases in between. Per germline, CDR1 MRHNA and CDR2 SNTAGT. The CDR3 region is CASSVEGGNTEAFF. As DNA, the CDR3 is TGTGCCAGCAGTGTTGAGGGCGGGAACACTGAAGCTTTCTTT.

V and J are TRBV6-5 and TRBJ1-6, with 8 bases matching TRBD1. This CDR3 comprises 14 residues. V lost 7 bases, J lost 7 bases, and 6 bases stayed unmatched. Germline assignment: CDR1 MNHEY and CDR2 SVGAGI. CDR3 loop: CASKPGQANSPLHF. The DNA for the CDR3 is TGTGCCAGCAAACCGGGACAGGCAAATTCACCCCTCCACTTT.

This chain links TRBV9 with TRBJ1-4, with D maybe TRBD1 (5 bases). The CDR3 runs to 16 residues. Trimming took off 0 bases at V and 0 bases at J, with 9 bases between the two ends. CDR1 SGDLS and CDR2 YYNGEE come from the germline V gene. CDR3 DNA: TGTGCCAGCAGCGTAGGAACGGGGGCAACTAATGAAAAACTGTTTTTT. Amino acid sequence: CASSVGTGATNEKLFF.

The genes are TRBV13 and TRBJ1-2; 9 bases are a match to TRBD1. V trimming: 5 bases; J trimming: 5 bases; junction bases outside the gene matches: 27. The CDR3 is made up of 21 amino acids. Germline CDR1 reads PRHDT; CDR2 reads FYEKMQ (reference sequence). The CDR3 reads CASSPFGTGILENDGDYGYTF. In DNA form, the CDR3 reads TGTGCCAGCAGCCCATTCGGGACAGGGATCCTCGAAAATGATGGCGATTATGGCTACACCTTC.

The CDR3 region has the DNA TGCGCCAGCAGCTCGACAGGGGCGGTCACTGAAGCTTTCTTT. It specifies CASSSTGAVTEAFF. The genes are TRBV5-1 and TRBJ1-1; 8 nucleotides match TRBD1. The junction had 5 bases not matched to a gene; V was cut back by 3 bases and J by 4 bases. This CDR3 contains 14 residues. Per the germline V gene, CDR1 is SGHRS and CDR2 is YFSETQ.

The chain links TRBV30 to TRBJ1-6; D is ambiguous. Trimming left V 5 bases short and J 4 bases short, with 12 bases between. Germline values: CDR1 GTSNPN, CDR2 SVGIG (reference sequence). The CDR3 loop spans 14 amino acids. This CDR3 is CAWDPQKYNSPLHF. In DNA form, the CDR3 reads TGTGCCTGGGACCCGCAGAAGTATAATTCACCCCTCCACTTT.

The chain combines TRBV30 with TRBJ1-1; no clear D. The CDR3 sequence is 13 residues long. V lost 4 bases to trimming and J lost 2 bases, with 11 bases between them. CDR1 GTSNPN and CDR2 SVGIG come from the germline V gene (reference sequence). This CDR3 reads CAWTIEGNTEAFF. The CDR3 DNA follows: TGTGCCTGGACTATTGAGGGTAACACTGAAGCTTTCTTT.

This chain connects TRBV28 to TRBJ1-1, with 9 bases that match TRBD1. Germline V gene lookup returns CDR1 MDHEN and CDR2 SYDVKM. CDR3 length: 15 amino acids. V trimming: 3 bases; J trimming: 0 bases; junction bases outside the gene matches: 2. The CDR3 nucleotides read TGTGCCAGCAGTTTCGGGACAGGGCTGAACACTGAAGCTTTCTTT. This translates into CASSFGTGLNTEAFF.

The chain links TRBV5-1 to TRBJ2-1, with 11 bases aligning to TRBD2. With 4 bases clipped from V and 7 bases from J, the junction kept 10 bases outside the gene matches. CDR1 and CDR2 from the germline V gene are SGHRS and YFSETQ. The CDR3 totals 16 residues. The DNA for the CDR3 is TGCGCCAGCAGCCCAAAGTCTAGCGGGAGGTTGAATGAGCAGTTCTTC. Its protein product is CASSPKSSGRLNEQFF.

The chain couples TRBV27 to TRBJ2-5; 8 nucleotides match TRBD1. V dropped 6 bases and J dropped 5; count of bases not matched to a gene: 5. This CDR3 has 13 amino acids. Germline values: CDR1 MNHEY, CDR2 SMNVEV (reference sequence). In DNA, the CDR3 is TGTGCCAGCAGCGGACAGGGAATGGAGACCCAGTACTTC. Amino acid sequence: CASSGQGMETQYF.

This clone was observed a single time. The J gene is TRBJ2-1, the V gene TRBV6-4, with TRBD2 matching over 11 bases. Looked up from germline, CDR1 is MRHNA and CDR2 is SNTAGT. The CDR3 runs to 17 residues. The V gene end was trimmed by 6 bases and the J gene end by 0 bases; junction bases not matched to a gene: 7. The CDR3 DNA sequence: TGTGCCAGCAGCAAAACTAGCGGGAGTTTCTCCTACAATGAGCAGTTCTTC. It codes for CASSKTSGSFSYNEQFF.

This chain uses TRBV7-9 with TRBJ1-2; 8 nucleotides align to TRBD1. V trimming: 4 bases; J trimming: 2 bases; junction bases outside the gene matches: 3. CDR1 and CDR2 (germline): SEHNR, FQNEAQ (reference sequence). This CDR3 is 14 amino acids long. The CDR3 protein is CASSYQGANYGYTF. The DNA of the CDR3 is TGTGCCAGCAGCTATCAGGGGGCCAACTATGGCTACACCTTC.

This clone was found a few times. CDR3 nucleotides: TGCGCCAGCAGCTTGGGACTAGCGGTACACGAGCAGTACTTC. Translated, it gives CASSLGLAVHEQYF. The chain employs TRBV5-1 and TRBJ2-7; 9 positions agree with TRBD2. Germline loops: CDR1 SGHRS, CDR2 YFSETQ. This CDR3 spans 14 amino acids. The junction had 3 bases not matched to a gene; V was cut back by 0 bases and J by 5 bases.

The chain uses TRBV19 and TRBJ1-1; D is possibly TRBD1 (5 bases). V lost 1 base to trimming and J lost 5 bases, with 14 bases between them. The length of the CDR3 is 15 residues. Germline CDR1 LNHDA, CDR2 SQIVND (reference sequence). DNA for the CDR3: TGTGCCAGTAGTATAGCTACAGGAGTTACTACTGAAGCTTTCTTT. Translated: CASSIATGVTTEAFF.

This chain connects TRBV5-4 to TRBJ2-1, with 14 bases fitting TRBD2. CDR1 and CDR2 from the germline V gene are SGHNT and YYREEE (reference sequence). After removal of 4 bases from V and 10 bases from J, the junction contained 7 bases not matched to a gene. The CDR3 runs 15 residues. In DNA, the CDR3 is TGTGCCAGCAGCCCTCCGGGACTAGCGGGAGACGAGCAGTTCTTC. Protein: CASSPPGLAGDEQFF. Full variable domain (remainder filled in from reference TRBV5-4 and TRBJ2-1): ETGVTQSPTHLIKTRGQQVTLRCSSQSGHNTVSWYQQALGQGPQFIFQYYREEENGRGNFPPRFSGLQFPNYSSELNVNALELDDSALYLCASSPPGLAGDEQFFGPGTRLTVL.